This TCR beta chain originates from a study of neurological immune-mediated disorders. Time point: longitudinal time-point 3. The unsorted libraries were prepared from 2 million PBMCs (stored at -80 C). Germline assignment: CDR1 SSHAT and CDR2 FNYEAQ (reference sequence). V lost 4 bases, J lost 5 bases, and 11 bases lay in between. The CDR3 totals 14 residues. This clonotype was counted at least ten times. cDNA synthesis was performed by 5'RACE with 10-nucleotide random UMIs. MiXCR, run by TCRdb on the 5' RACE reads, gives a single entry per CDR3 protein. This table has approximately 89,000 distinct CDR3 sequences, 3.5% to 5.5% appearing once.

The sample consisted of PBMCs. This clonotype was obtained from a woman aged 60-75 years with multiple sclerosis. The chain recombines TRBV7-7 with TRBJ2-2, with D perhaps being TRBD1 or TRBD2 (5 bases each). CDR3 amino acids: CASSSGTGTGELFF. CDR3 nucleotide sequence: TGTGCCAGCAGCTCAGGGACGGGGACCGGGGAGCTGTTTTTT. Looking up the rest from reference TRBV7-7 and TRBJ2-2 gives the full variable domain: GAGVSQSPRYKVTKRGQDVTLRCDPISSHATLYWYQQALGQGPEFLTYFNYEAQPDKSGLPSDRFSAERPEGSISTLTIQRTEQRDSAMYRCASSSGTGTGELFFGEGSRLTVL.